Listed here are 30 T cell receptor beta chains from one sample, sequenced in a study of shared clonotypes between healthy human individuals. Sequencing was performed with immunoSEQ multiplex PCR; in TCRdb, only in-frame clones are kept and a portion is missing. Counted here are about 2 million clones, roughly 94% occurring once; the ten biggest clones make up 0.13%. Specimen: naive CD4+ T cells sorted from blood. Subset of the sample: CD45RA+ positively selected. Source of these receptors: a man aged 18 to 29 in good health.

Remarks on this clone: The sample carries other DNA sequences with the same CDR3. The rearrangement links TRBV5-1 to TRBJ2-3; D is perhaps TRBD2 (6 bases). Trimming took 2 bases from V and 2 from J, leaving 9 bases between them. This CDR3 region has 14 residues. The V gene's germline CDR1 is SGHRS and CDR2 YFSETQ. The DNA of the CDR3 is TGCGCCAGCAGCTTTGGGGACTCCACAGATACGCAGTATTTT. Translated: CASSFGDSTDTQYF.

In DNA form, the CDR3 reads TGCGCCAGCACGCCGGGGGAGGGCTACAATGAGCAGTTCTTC. Protein sequence: CASTPGEGYNEQFF. The chain couples TRBV5-1 to TRBJ2-1; 7 bases fit TRBD2. The CDR3 extends over 14 amino acids. Trimming took 6 bases from V and 3 from J; bases not matched to a gene: 6. Germline CDR1 SGHRS, CDR2 YFSETQ.

This clone was seen just once. A read error is possible here, since a much larger clone lies one base away. V usage is TRBV11-3 and J usage is TRBJ1-1, with D perhaps matching TRBD1 (6 bases). Germline values: CDR1 SGHNT, CDR2 YENEEA. The CDR3 contains 14 residues. V lost 5 bases, J lost 0 bases, and 10 bases lay in between. The CDR3 loop reads CASSIQGMNTEAFF. Written as DNA, the CDR3 is TGTGCCAGCAGCATACAGGGAATGAACACTGAAGCTTTCTTT. Looking up the rest from reference TRBV11-3 and TRBJ1-1 gives the full variable domain: EAGVVQSPRYKIIEKKQPVAFWCNPISGHNTLYWYLQNLGQGPELLIRYENEEAVDDSQLPKDRFSAERLKGVDSTLKIQPAELGDSAVYLCASSIQGMNTEAFFGQGTRLTVV.

Worth noting for this clone: The sample has other DNA sequences that encode this CDR3 too. The chain links TRBV7-9 to TRBJ1-2, with 9 bases lining up with TRBD1. Looked up from germline, CDR1 is SEHNR and CDR2 is FQNEAQ (reference sequence). With 5 bases clipped from V and 8 bases from J, the junction kept 6 bases outside the gene matches. This CDR3 is 13 amino acids long. CDR3 bases: TGTGCCAGCAGCCGGACAGGGGAGGGCGGCTACACCTTC. Its protein is CASSRTGEGGYTF.

The chain joins TRBV18 to TRBJ2-3, with D possibly matching TRBD1 (5 bases). The V gene lost 1 base and the J gene lost 1 base, with 9 bases spanning the gap. Germline V gene lookup returns CDR1 KGHSH and CDR2 LQKENI. The CDR3 is made up of 15 amino acids. This chain's CDR3 is CASSPLRVGTDTQYF. The CDR3 nucleotides are TGTGCCAGCTCACCACTCAGGGTCGGCACAGATACGCAGTATTTT. The full variable domain, rest sourced from reference TRBV18 and TRBJ2-3, is NAGVMQNPRHLVRRRGQEARLRCSPMKGHSHVYWYRQLPEEGLKFMVYLQKENIIDESGMPKERFSAEFPKEGPSILRIQQVVRGDSAAYFCASSPLRVGTDTQYFGPGTRLTVL.

The chain carries TRBV10-3 and TRBJ2-3; 9 positions match TRBD2. Unmatched junction bases numbered 3, after V lost 11 bases and J lost 0 bases. Germline CDR1 and CDR2: ENHRY and SYGVKD. This CDR3 region has 13 residues. CDR3 sequence: CASSGTSTDTQYF. CDR3 in DNA: TGTGCCTCTAGCGGGACAAGCACAGATACGCAGTATTTT.

The J gene is TRBJ2-2, the V gene TRBV29-1, with D uncertain. This CDR3 has 14 residues. The V gene's germline CDR1 is SQVTM and CDR2 ANQGSEA. Trimming pared 5 bases from V and 1 base from J, leaving 11 bases between. CDR3 sequence: CSVIASRNTGELFF. In DNA form, the CDR3 reads TGCAGCGTTATTGCCAGTAGGAACACCGGGGAGCTGTTTTTT.

This chain joins TRBV6-5 and TRBJ2-7; 8 positions agree with TRBD2. The CDR3 is 14 amino acids. In germline, CDR1 is MNHEY, CDR2 SVGAGI. V shed 2 bases, J shed 3 bases, and the junction held 3 bases outside the gene matches. For the CDR3, the DNA is TGTGCCAGCAGTTACAGGCTAGCGGGCTACGAGCAGTACTTC. Protein: CASSYRLAGYEQYF.

The chain uses TRBV2 and TRBJ1-2; no definite D call. Trimming took off 1 base at V and 6 bases at J, with 6 bases between the two ends. This CDR3 has 12 residues. Germline CDR1 reads SNHLY; CDR2 reads FYNNEI. CDR3 sequence reads: CASSEVGNGYTF. The CDR3 bases are TGTGCCAGCAGTGAAGTGGGGAATGGCTACACCTTC.

The V gene is TRBV5-1, the J gene TRBJ2-5; D call uncertain. The CDR3 covers 14 residues. The germline CDR1 and CDR2 sequences are SGHRS and YFSETQ. V was pared by 0 bases and J by 2 bases, with 8 bases between. The CDR3 DNA is TGCGCCAGCAGCTTGGAGACCGTACAAGAGACCCAGTACTTC. This sequence encodes CASSLETVQETQYF. The full variable domain, in which reference TRBV5-1 and TRBJ2-5 provide the parts outside the CDR3, is KAGVTQTPRYLIKTRGQQVTLSCSPISGHRSVSWYQQTPGQGLQFLFEYFSETQRNKGNFPGRFSGRQFSNSRSEMNVSTLELGDSALYLCASSLETVQETQYFGPGTRLLVL.

V and J are TRBV19 and TRBJ1-2, with D possibly matching TRBD1 (5 bases). CDR1 and CDR2 from the germline V gene are LNHDA and SQIVND (reference sequence). The CDR3 is 12 amino acids. V was trimmed by 7 bases and J by 8 bases, leaving 14 bases between them. DNA of the CDR3: TGTGCCAGTAACTCCTTTCAGGGAGGCTACACCTTC. Amino acids: CASNSFQGGYTF. The full variable domain, completed using reference TRBV19 and TRBJ1-2, is DGGITQSPKYLFRKEGQNVTLSCEQNLNHDAMYWYRQDPGQGLRLIYYSQIVNDFQKGDIAEGYSVSREKKESFPLTVTSAQKNPTAFYLCASNSFQGGYTFGSGTRLTVV.

This clone was detected once. This sample also contains other DNA sequences that code for the same CDR3. The V and J genes are TRBV5-4 and TRBJ2-5, with 11 positions matching TRBD2. This CDR3 contains 16 residues. V shed 0 bases and J 1 base; nucleotides not matched to a gene: 2. CDR1 SGHNT and CDR2 YYREEE come from the germline V gene (reference sequence). The CDR3 coding sequence is TGTGCCAGCAGCTTGGCGCTAGCGGGGGGCCAAGAGACCCAGTACTTC. Encoded protein: CASSLALAGGQETQYF.

The chain has TRBV30 and TRBJ1-1; D is perhaps TRBD1 (5 bases). V lost 0 bases to trimming and J lost 3 bases, with 17 bases between them. This CDR3 spans 16 amino acids. Germline V gene data show CDR1 as GTSNPN and CDR2 as SVGIG (reference sequence). CDR3 nucleotide sequence: TGTGCCTGGAGTGTCAGGAAAAGCGGGGGGGACACTGAAGCTTTCTTT. The encoded protein is CAWSVRKSGGDTEAFF. Together with reference TRBV30 and TRBJ1-1, the CDR3 gives the full variable domain: SQTIHQWPATLVQPVGSPLSLECTVEGTSNPNLYWYRQAAGRGLQLLFYSVGIGQISSEVPQNLSASRPQDRQFILSSKKLLLSDSGFYLCAWSVRKSGGDTEAFFGQGTRLTVV.

CDR3 DNA: TGCAGCGTTGTCAGTTTACCCACAGATACGCAGTATTTT. Encoded protein: CSVVSLPTDTQYF. This rearrangement joins TRBV29-1 to TRBJ2-3; D is undetermined. Germline V gene data show CDR1 as SQVTM and CDR2 as ANQGSEA. The CDR3 sequence is 13 residues long. V shed 4 bases and J shed 2 bases, with 10 bases lying between them.

The chain links TRBV5-1 to TRBJ2-1, with D perhaps matching TRBD2 (5 bases). V was clipped by 0 bases and J by 9 bases, with 10 bases between them. The CDR3 sequence is 13 residues long. Germline V gene data show CDR1 as SGHRS and CDR2 as YFSETQ. The CDR3 DNA sequence: TGCGCCAGCAGCTTGGCCGGGAAGACTGAGCAGTTCTTC. Its translation is CASSLAGKTEQFF.

The V and J genes are TRBV30 and TRBJ2-7, with 8 bases fitting TRBD1. This CDR3 has 16 residues. Trimming took 2 bases from V and 1 from J; bases not matched to a gene: 10. Germline values: CDR1 GTSNPN, CDR2 SVGIG (reference sequence). The CDR3 DNA sequence: TGTGCCTGGAGTCCCCCGACCGGGACAGGTTCCTACGAGCAGTACTTC. Its protein is CAWSPPTGTGSYEQYF. Using reference TRBV30 and TRBJ2-7 for the parts outside the CDR3, the full variable domain is SQTIHQWPATLVQPVGSPLSLECTVEGTSNPNLYWYRQAAGRGLQLLFYSVGIGQISSEVPQNLSASRPQDRQFILSSKKLLLSDSGFYLCAWSPPTGTGSYEQYFGPGTRLTVT.

V is TRBV9 and J is TRBJ2-1; TRBD2 matches 15 bases. CDR3 length equals 19 residues. CDR1 is SGDLS, CDR2 YYNGEE, per germline. Unmatched junction bases numbered 11, after V lost 3 bases and J lost 4 bases. CDR3 bases: TGTGCCAGCAGCGCCGGGACTAGCGGGGGGCCCAGGGCGTACAATGAGCAGTTCTTC. Amino acids: CASSAGTSGGPRAYNEQFF.

The chain uses TRBV28 and TRBJ2-4; no clear D. The germline gives CDR1 MDHEN, CDR2 SYDVKM. Trimming stripped 2 bases from V and 10 bases from J, with 6 bases between. The CDR3 totals 11 residues. The CDR3 region has the DNA TGTGCCAGCAGTTTAGTGGGTATTCAGTACTTC. This codes for CASSLVGIQYF.

This rearrangement joins TRBV5-1 to TRBJ1-2; D is ambiguous. Trimming cost V 0 bases and J 0 bases, with 9 bases left between them. The CDR3 has 15 residues. The germline CDR1 and CDR2 sequences are SGHRS and YFSETQ. The CDR3 protein is CASSLDVVSNYGYTF. The CDR3 region has the DNA TGCGCCAGCAGCTTGGATGTGGTTTCTAACTATGGCTACACCTTC.

The chain joins TRBV7-2 to TRBJ1-3; D uncertain. Per the germline V gene, CDR1 is SGHTA and CDR2 is FQGNSA. V gave up 5 bases and J gave up 0 bases, with 8 bases separating them. The CDR3 totals 14 residues. The chain's CDR3 is CASSPMGSGNTIYF. The DNA for the CDR3 is TGTGCCAGCAGCCCGATGGGCTCTGGAAACACCATATATTTT.

The J gene is TRBJ2-1, the V gene TRBV28, with 8 bases that match TRBD1. The length of the CDR3 is 14 residues. V dropped 1 base and J dropped 9; count of bases not matched to a gene: 5. In germline, CDR1 is MDHEN, CDR2 SYDVKM. The chain's CDR3 is CASSLLTGEVEQFF. DNA for the CDR3: TGTGCCAGCAGTTTATTGACAGGGGAGGTTGAGCAGTTCTTC.

The chain combines TRBV29-1 with TRBJ2-7; D remains unclear. The CDR3 is 12 residues long. V lost 4 bases to trimming and J lost 0 bases, with 7 bases between them. In germline, CDR1 is SQVTM, CDR2 ANQGSEA. The CDR3 DNA reads TGCAGCGTTGTAATGGTCTCCTACGAGCAGTACTTC. Its translation is CSVVMVSYEQYF.

Only one count was recorded for this clone. The rearrangement joins TRBV21-1 to TRBJ2-7. TRBV21-1 counts as a pseudogene. The CDR3 runs to 13 residues. CDR3 region: CASSPAHPHEQYF. CDR3 nucleotides: TGTGCCAGCAGCCCGGCGCATCCCCACGAGCAGTACTTC.

The chain is built from TRBV6-5 and TRBJ1-1, with 8 bases identical to TRBD1. The germline CDR1 and CDR2 sequences are MNHEY and SVGAGI. The CDR3 consists of 13 residues. With V trimmed by 10 bases and J by 1 base, 5 bases remained unmatched. The CDR3 sequence is CATKGQGNTEAFF. The CDR3 DNA follows: TGTGCCACCAAAGGACAGGGGAACACTGAAGCTTTCTTT.

The chain joins TRBV10-3 to TRBJ1-2; D unclear. V lost 2 bases and J lost 4, with 14 bases in between. Germline V CDR1 and CDR2: ENHRY, SYGVKD. CDR3 size: 15 residues. This chain's CDR3 is CAISEDPTVFYGYTF. The DNA of the CDR3 is TGTGCCATCAGTGAGGACCCAACAGTTTTCTATGGCTACACCTTC.

The chain couples TRBV5-1 to TRBJ2-3, with D perhaps TRBD2 (6 bases). Trimming removed 1 base at V and 4 bases at J, with 7 bases between. The germline CDR1 and CDR2 sequences are SGHRS and YFSETQ. CDR3 length: 13 amino acids. CDR3 coding DNA: TGCGCCAGCAGCTTGTGGGGGGCAGATACGCAGTATTTT. Translation gives CASSLWGADTQYF.

The chain joins TRBV4-3 to TRBJ2-1; no clear D gene. Germline loops: CDR1 LGHNA, CDR2 YSLEER. This CDR3 contains 15 residues. V was shortened by 1 base and J by 6 bases, with 13 bases between the two germline ends. CDR3 in DNA: TGCGCCAGCAGCCAAGCCCGGCGAGATAGCAATGAGCAGTTCTTC. Its protein product is CASSQARRDSNEQFF.

The DNA of the CDR3 is TGTGCCAGCAGCAGGGGGACAGGGGCTGGAGATACGCAGTATTTT. As protein: CASSRGTGAGDTQYF. The chain joins TRBV7-9 to TRBJ2-3, with 10 bases lining up with TRBD1. Germline trimming cut 5 bases from V and 5 bases from J; bases unmatched to any gene: 7. The CDR3 contains 15 residues. CDR1 is SEHNR and CDR2 is FQNEAQ in the germline V gene (reference sequence).

This rearrangement joins TRBV7-8 to TRBJ2-2, with D unclear. Trimming pared 5 bases from V and 5 bases from J, leaving 9 bases between. This CDR3 has 13 amino acids. The germline V gene encodes CDR1 SGHVS and CDR2 FQNEAQ. DNA for the CDR3: TGTGCCAGCAGCAAGTTAGTTACCGGGGAGCTGTTTTTT. This codes for CASSKLVTGELFF.

Concerning this clone: The sample has other DNA sequences that encode this CDR3 too. This chain uses TRBV5-1 with TRBJ1-5; the D gene is possibly TRBD1 (6 bases). CDR3 length equals 13 residues. CDR1 and CDR2 (germline): SGHRS, YFSETQ. Deletions cut 5 bases from V and 2 bases from J, with 8 bases between. CDR3 in amino acids: CASSGGGNQPQHF. CDR3 nucleotides: TGCGCCAGCAGTGGGGGCGGCAATCAGCCCCAGCATTTT.